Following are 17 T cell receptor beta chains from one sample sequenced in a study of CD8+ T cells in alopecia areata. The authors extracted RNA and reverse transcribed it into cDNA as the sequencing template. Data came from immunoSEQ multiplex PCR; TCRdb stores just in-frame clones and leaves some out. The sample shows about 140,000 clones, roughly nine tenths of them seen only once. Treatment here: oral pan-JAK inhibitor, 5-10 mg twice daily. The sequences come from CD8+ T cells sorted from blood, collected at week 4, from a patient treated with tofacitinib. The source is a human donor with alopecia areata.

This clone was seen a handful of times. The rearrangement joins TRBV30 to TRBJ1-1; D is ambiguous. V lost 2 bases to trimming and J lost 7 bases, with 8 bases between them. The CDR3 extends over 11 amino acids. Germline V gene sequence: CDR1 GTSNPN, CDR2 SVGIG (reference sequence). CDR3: CAWSLNLEAFF. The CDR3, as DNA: TGTGCCTGGAGTCTAAACCTTGAAGCTTTCTTT.

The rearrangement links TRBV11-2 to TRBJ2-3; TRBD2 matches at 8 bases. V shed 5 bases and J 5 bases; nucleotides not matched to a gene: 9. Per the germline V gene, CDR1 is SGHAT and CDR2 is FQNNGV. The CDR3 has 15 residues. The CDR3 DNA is TGTGCCAGCAGCGGCCGGGGACTAGGGGGAGATACGCAGTATTTT. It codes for CASSGRGLGGDTQYF.

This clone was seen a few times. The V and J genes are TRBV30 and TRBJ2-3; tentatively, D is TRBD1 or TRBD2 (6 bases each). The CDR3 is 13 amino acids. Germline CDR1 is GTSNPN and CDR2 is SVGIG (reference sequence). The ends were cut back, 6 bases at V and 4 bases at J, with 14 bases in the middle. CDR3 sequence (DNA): TGTGCCTGCTCCAGGGGAGGCGCAGATACGCAGTATTTT. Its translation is CACSRGGADTQYF.

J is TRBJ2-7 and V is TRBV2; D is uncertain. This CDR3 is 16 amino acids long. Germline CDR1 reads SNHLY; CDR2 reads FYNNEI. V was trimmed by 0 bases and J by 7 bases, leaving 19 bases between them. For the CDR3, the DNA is TGTGCCAGCAGTGAAGCCCGGGTAGGAGCTACGTGGGAGCAGTACTTC. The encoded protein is CASSEARVGATWEQYF.

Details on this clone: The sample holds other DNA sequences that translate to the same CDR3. CDR3 sequence reads: CAWSVSGELFF. CDR3 nucleotide sequence: TGTGCCTGGAGTGTTTCCGGGGAGCTGTTTTTT. The chain employs TRBV30 and TRBJ2-2; D uncertain. CDR1 is GTSNPN, CDR2 SVGIG, per germline (reference sequence). The CDR3 is 11 residues long. The ends were cut back, 0 bases at V and 6 bases at J, with 2 bases in the middle.

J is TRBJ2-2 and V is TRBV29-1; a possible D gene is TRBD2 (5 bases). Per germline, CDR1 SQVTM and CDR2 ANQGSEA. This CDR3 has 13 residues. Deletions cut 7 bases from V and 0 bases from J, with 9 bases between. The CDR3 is CSARAANTGELFF. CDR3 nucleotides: TGCAGCGCGAGGGCAGCGAACACCGGGGAGCTGTTTTTT.

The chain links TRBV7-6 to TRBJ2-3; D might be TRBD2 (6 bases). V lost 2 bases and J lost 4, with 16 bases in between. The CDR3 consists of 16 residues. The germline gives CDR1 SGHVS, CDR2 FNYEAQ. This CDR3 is CASSLRGGFKADTQYF. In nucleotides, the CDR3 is TGTGCCAGCAGCTTACGCGGAGGGTTTAAGGCAGATACGCAGTATTTT. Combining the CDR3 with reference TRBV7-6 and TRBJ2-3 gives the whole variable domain GAGVSQSPRYKVTKRGQDVALRCDPISGHVSLYWYRQALGQGPEFLTYFNYEAQQDKSGLPNDRFSAERPEGSISTLTIQRTEQRDSAMYRCASSLRGGFKADTQYFGPGTRLTVL.

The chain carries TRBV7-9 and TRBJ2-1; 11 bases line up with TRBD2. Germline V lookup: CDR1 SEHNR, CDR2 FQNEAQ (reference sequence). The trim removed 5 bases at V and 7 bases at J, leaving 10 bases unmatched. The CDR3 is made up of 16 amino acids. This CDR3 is CASSPLAGGNSNEQFF. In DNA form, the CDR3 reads TGTGCCAGCAGCCCCTTAGCGGGAGGGAATTCTAATGAGCAGTTCTTC.

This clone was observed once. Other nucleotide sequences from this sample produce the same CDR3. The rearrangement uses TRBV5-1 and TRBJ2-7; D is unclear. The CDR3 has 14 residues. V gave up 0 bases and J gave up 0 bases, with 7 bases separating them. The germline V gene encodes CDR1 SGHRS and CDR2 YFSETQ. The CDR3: CASSLGGSSYEQYF. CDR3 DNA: TGCGCCAGCAGCTTGGGAGGTAGCTCCTACGAGCAGTACTTC.

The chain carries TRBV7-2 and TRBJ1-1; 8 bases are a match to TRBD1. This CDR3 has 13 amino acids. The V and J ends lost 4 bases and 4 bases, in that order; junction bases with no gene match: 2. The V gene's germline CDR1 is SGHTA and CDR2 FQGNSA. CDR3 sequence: CASSSQGATEAFF. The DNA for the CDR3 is TGTGCCAGCAGCTCTCAGGGGGCCACTGAAGCTTTCTTT.

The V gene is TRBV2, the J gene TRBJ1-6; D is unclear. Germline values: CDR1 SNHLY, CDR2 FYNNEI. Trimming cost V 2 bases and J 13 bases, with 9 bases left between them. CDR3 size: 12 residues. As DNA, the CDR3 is TGTGCCAGCAGTGAAAGCAGGTCCCCCCTCCACTTT. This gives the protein CASSESRSPLHF.

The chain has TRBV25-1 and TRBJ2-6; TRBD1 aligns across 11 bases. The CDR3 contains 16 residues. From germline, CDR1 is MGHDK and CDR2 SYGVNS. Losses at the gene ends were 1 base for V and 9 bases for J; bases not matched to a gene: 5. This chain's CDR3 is CASSEWDRGDSNVLTF. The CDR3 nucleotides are TGTGCCAGCAGTGAATGGGACAGGGGGGATAGCAACGTCCTGACTTTC.

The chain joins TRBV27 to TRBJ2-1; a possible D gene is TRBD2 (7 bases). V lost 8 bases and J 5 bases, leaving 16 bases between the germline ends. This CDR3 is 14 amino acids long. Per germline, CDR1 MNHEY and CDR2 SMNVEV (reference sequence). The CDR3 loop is CASRGGGAHNEQFF. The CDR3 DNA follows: TGTGCCAGCCGGGGAGGGGGGGCCCACAATGAGCAGTTCTTC.

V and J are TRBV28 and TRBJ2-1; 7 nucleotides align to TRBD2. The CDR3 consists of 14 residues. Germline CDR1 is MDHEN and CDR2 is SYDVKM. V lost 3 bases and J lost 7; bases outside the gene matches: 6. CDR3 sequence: CASSFLGSGNEQFF. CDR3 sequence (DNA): TGTGCCAGCAGTTTTTTGGGTAGCGGGAATGAGCAGTTCTTC.

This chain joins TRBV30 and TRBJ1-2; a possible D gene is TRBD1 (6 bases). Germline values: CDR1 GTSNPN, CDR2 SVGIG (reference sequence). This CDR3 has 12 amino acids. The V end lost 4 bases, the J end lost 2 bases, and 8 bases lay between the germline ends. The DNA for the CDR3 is TGTGCCTGGAATACAGGGAACTATGGCTACACCTTC. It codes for CAWNTGNYGYTF.

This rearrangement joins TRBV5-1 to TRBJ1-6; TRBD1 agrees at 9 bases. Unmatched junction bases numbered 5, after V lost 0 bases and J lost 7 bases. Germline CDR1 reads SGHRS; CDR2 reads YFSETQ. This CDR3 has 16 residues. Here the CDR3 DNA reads TGCGCCAGCAGCTTGGTACAGGGGGCTGACAATTCACCCCTCCACTTT. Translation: CASSLVQGADNSPLHF.

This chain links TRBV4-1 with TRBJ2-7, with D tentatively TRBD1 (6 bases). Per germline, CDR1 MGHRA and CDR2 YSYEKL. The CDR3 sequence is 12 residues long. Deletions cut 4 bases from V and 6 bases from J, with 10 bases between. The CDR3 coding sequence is TGCGCCAGCAGCCTTATAGGGGGCGAGCAGTACTTC. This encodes CASSLIGGEQYF.